These T cell receptor beta chains were read from a single sample in a study of cytomegalovirus exposure and HLA in healthy donors. Using immunoSEQ multiplex PCR, the repertoire was profiled, and TCRdb retains in-frame clones only, with some absent. Of around 120,000 clones listed, around 80% are singletons. Sequencing was carried out using PBMCs. The origin of the receptors is a woman aged 35 to 49 in good health and CMV-seronegative. CDR3s include the opening cysteine and the closing phenylalanine or tryptophan. Each record gives: V gene, CDR3 protein.

>TRBV7-2
CASSLAGSRLGTEAFF
>TRBV5-6
CASSRGERHGYVRYF
>TRBV10-2
CASNNGLGAADTQYF
>TRBV6-1
CASSARYSGGARNIQYF
>TRBV6-5
CASSYLDRANTEAFF
>TRBV7-2
CASSPLAQGECGAFF
>TRBV5-5
CASSLSGQRNTEAFF
>TRBV7-2
CASSRPGLAGTSYNEQFF
>TRBV7-3
CASSRTGKGIQYF
>TRBV19
CASSIKRTGDTNYGYTF
>TRBV6-5
CASWGDFDYGYTF
>TRBV5-1
CASSLAAEETQYF
>TRBV4-3
CASSQEGRFEADTQYF
>TRBV27
CASSLSQGFGTEAFF
>TRBV11-2
CASRYSSGQGNTEAFF
>TRBV7-9
CASSSKTGLAGGPGGELFF
>TRBV27
CASSSAGGVRGNEQFF
>TRBV27
CASSLGGAGELFF
>TRBV9
CASSPRGGPYEQYF
>TRBV27
CASAGASGPYEQYF
>TRBV2
CASSWTSTDTQYF
>TRBV5-1
CASSLETGPQFF
>TRBV11-2
CASSLGQVGGRTGELFF
>TRBV2
CASGRGTTGQETQYF
>TRBV28
CASSTLAGAYYEQYF
>TRBV29-1
CSVETSTDTQYF
>TRBV27
CASSRFRGQGDTEAFF
>TRBV7-2
CASSLHYDRGTSPLHF
>TRBV4-1
CASSQEDREGEAFF
>TRBV5-6
CASSWDTLISEQYF
>TRBV7-9
CASSLPDTQYF
>TRBV9
CASSVGGEGEQYF
>TRBV5-1
CASSFVAWESDEQYF
>TRBV15
CATSSRTGSNSPLHF
>TRBV13
CASSFPSGGATDTQYF
>TRBV5-1
CASMSGTSSTDEQYF
>TRBV6-6
CASSPDRVYGYTF
>TRBV6-1
CASSLANEAFF
>TRBV4-2
CASSQDMTAQSGNTIYF
>TRBV28
CASSPRQGGAEAFF
>TRBV2
CASSAGITGSAYEQYF
>TRBV7-8
CASSLDPGTSGTDTQYF
>TRBV14
CASPSYSRNQPQHF
>TRBV4-1
CASSPSPGEASYEQYF
>TRBV15
CATSRDKNQPQHF
>TRBV7-9
CASSLAPSESGELFF
>TRBV6-1
CASSELAGATDTQYF
>TRBV5-1
CASDQGAGYGYTF
>TRBV29-1
CSANPEGGSFMNTEAFF
>TRBV27
CASSFRGNEQFF